What follows are 12 T cell receptor beta chains derived from one specimen sequenced in a study of cytomegalovirus exposure and HLA in healthy donors. TCRdb keeps only in-frame clones here, not all; method: immunoSEQ multiplex PCR. Counted here are 250,000 to 400,000 clones, approximately 88% occurring once; the ten biggest clones make up over 0.9%. The sequenced sample was PBMCs. All receptors come from a man aged 25-40 years in good health and CMV-seronegative.

The chain is built from TRBV6-5 and TRBJ1-2; no clear D. The V end lost 2 bases, the J end lost 5 bases, and 12 bases lay between the germline ends. Germline lookup yields CDR1 MNHEY and CDR2 SVGAGI. The CDR3 consists of 14 residues. Here the CDR3 DNA reads TGTGCCAGCAGTTACGTCAGCGGAGGGTATGGCTACACCTTC. This translates into CASSYVSGGYGYTF.

The chain links TRBV4-1 to TRBJ1-2, with 8 bases aligning to TRBD1. Germline assignment: CDR1 MGHRA and CDR2 YSYEKL. With 2 bases clipped from V and 5 bases from J, the junction kept 10 bases outside the gene matches. This CDR3 comprises 16 residues. The DNA of the CDR3 is TGCGCCAGCAGCCAAACCGGGACAGGTTATGGGTATGGCTACACCTTC. It specifies CASSQTGTGYGYGYTF.

With regard to this clone: The same CDR3 arises from other DNA sequences in this sample as well. The chain uses TRBV19 and TRBJ2-6, with unresolved D. The CDR3 length is 16 residues. The V end lost 2 bases, the J end lost 0 bases, and 8 bases lay between the germline ends. CDR1 LNHDA and CDR2 SQIVND come from the germline V gene (reference sequence). The CDR3 DNA reads TGTGCCAGTAGTATACTAGGAGCCTCTGGGGCCAACGTCCTGACTTTC. It yields the protein CASSILGASGANVLTF.

The chain carries TRBV5-4 and TRBJ2-7; TRBD1 aligns across 9 bases. The junction had 8 bases not matched to a gene; V was cut back by 4 bases and J by 3 bases. The germline V gene has CDR1 SGHNT and CDR2 YYREEE (reference sequence). The CDR3 covers 15 residues. In nucleotides, the CDR3 is TGTGCCAGCAGCAAATTGGGACAGGGCGACTACGAGCAGTACTTC. It codes for CASSKLGQGDYEQYF.

This clone showed up just once. This chain uses TRBV19 with TRBJ2-3, with TRBD1 matching over 7 bases. CDR3 length: 16 residues. Trimming cost V 5 bases and J 10 bases; bases outside gene matches: 18. Germline-derived CDR1 and CDR2 are LNHDA and SQIVND (reference sequence). DNA for the CDR3: TGTGCCAGTAGTCCGTGGACAGGCTCGACCAATTATCCGCAGTATTTT. Its protein is CASSPWTGSTNYPQYF.

The V and J genes are TRBV13 and TRBJ2-7; 12 nucleotides match TRBD2. This CDR3 region has 18 residues. J was trimmed by 4 bases and V by 2 bases; bases with no gene match: 12. In germline, CDR1 is PRHDT, CDR2 FYEKMQ (reference sequence). The CDR3 here is CASSLSSGGASRKYEQYF. CDR3 sequence (DNA): TGTGCCAGCAGCTTATCTAGCGGGGGGGCCAGTAGAAAGTACGAGCAGTACTTC.

The CDR3 region has the DNA TGCGCCAGCAGCTCTACCGGGACTAGCGGGGGGGTACCTGGGGATACGCAGTATTTT. Its translation is CASSSTGTSGGVPGDTQYF. The rearrangement joins TRBV5-1 to TRBJ2-3, with TRBD2 identical over 16 bases. Germline trimming cut 3 bases from V and 6 bases from J; bases unmatched to any gene: 13. This CDR3 spans 19 amino acids. Germline V gene data show CDR1 as SGHRS and CDR2 as YFSETQ.

The CDR3 loop reads CASGGVSGNTEAFF. DNA for the CDR3: TGCGCCAGCGGCGGGGTGTCGGGGAACACTGAAGCTTTCTTT. This chain links TRBV5-1 with TRBJ1-1; no reliable D call. The CDR3 has 14 residues. Germline CDR1 reads SGHRS; CDR2 reads YFSETQ. V shed 7 bases and J shed 1 base, with 14 bases lying between them.

This clone came up a few times. The chain carries TRBV6-5 and TRBJ1-6, with a weak D call TRBD1 (5 bases). Per the germline V gene, CDR1 is MNHEY and CDR2 is SVGAGI. The CDR3 spans 13 residues. Trimming removed 7 bases at V and 10 bases at J, with 14 bases between. The CDR3 protein is CASKTVEGSPLHF. The CDR3 DNA is TGTGCCAGCAAGACGGTGGAGGGGTCACCCCTCCACTTT.

The chain recombines TRBV6-1 with TRBJ2-7; 8 bases fit TRBD1. This CDR3 region has 13 residues. J gave up 3 bases and V 6 bases, and 4 bases lay outside the gene matches. CDR1 is MNHNS, CDR2 SASEGT, per germline. In nucleotides, the CDR3 is TGTGCCAGCAGCCGGACAGGGAACTACGAGCAGTACTTC. Translating it yields CASSRTGNYEQYF.

The chain carries TRBV7-2 and TRBJ1-1; 12 nucleotides match TRBD1. This CDR3 spans 18 amino acids. Germline CDR1 SGHTA, CDR2 FQGNSA. The V gene end was trimmed by 5 bases and the J gene end by 1 base; junction bases not matched to a gene: 11. The CDR3 reads CASSRRDRGLARNTEAFF. DNA for the CDR3: TGTGCCAGCAGCCGACGGGACAGGGGGCTCGCGAGGAACACTGAAGCTTTCTTT.

The J gene is TRBJ1-1, the V gene TRBV10-3; D may be TRBD1 (5 bases). Germline CDR1 reads ENHRY; CDR2 reads SYGVKD. The CDR3 runs 13 residues. V was clipped by 6 bases and J by 4 bases, with 12 bases between them. This CDR3 reads CAISAGWGTEAFF. CDR3 nucleotide sequence: TGTGCCATCAGCGCAGGGTGGGGCACTGAAGCTTTCTTT.